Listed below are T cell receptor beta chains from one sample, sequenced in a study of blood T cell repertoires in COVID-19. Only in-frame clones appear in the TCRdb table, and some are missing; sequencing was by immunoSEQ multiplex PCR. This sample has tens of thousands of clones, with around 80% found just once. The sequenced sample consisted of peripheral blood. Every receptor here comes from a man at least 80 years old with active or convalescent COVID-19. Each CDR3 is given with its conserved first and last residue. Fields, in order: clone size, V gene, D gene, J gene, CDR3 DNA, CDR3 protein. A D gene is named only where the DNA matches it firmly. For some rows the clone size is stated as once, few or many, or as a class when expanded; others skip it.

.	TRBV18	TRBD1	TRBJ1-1	TGTGCCAGCTCACTCGGACAGGGGGCAGGTGGGACTGAAGCTTTCTTT	CASSLGQGAGGTEAFF
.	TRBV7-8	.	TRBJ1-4	TGTGCCAGCAGCTCGGCGGGAGGGTTGAGGGGTGAAAAACTGTTTTTT	CASSSAGGLRGEKLFF
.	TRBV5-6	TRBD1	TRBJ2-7	TGTGCCAGCAGCATTACAGGGGGCGAGAACGAGCAGTACTTC	CASSITGGENEQYF
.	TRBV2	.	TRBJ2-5	TGTGCCAGCAGGGTGCAGGGACTCCCTTCGTACTTC	CASRVQGLPSYF
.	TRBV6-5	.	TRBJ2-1	TGTGCCAGCAGTCCCCGCCCGAGAAGTTCGAATGAGCAGTTCTTC	CASSPRPRSSNEQFF
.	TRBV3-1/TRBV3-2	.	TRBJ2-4	TGTGCCAGCAGCCAATTGGGTCTAGCTAGGAACATTCAGTACTTC	CASSQLGLARNIQYF
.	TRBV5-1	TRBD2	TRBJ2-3	TGCGCCAGCAGCTTAATGGCGGGGGGCACAGATACGCAGTATTTT	CASSLMAGGTDTQYF
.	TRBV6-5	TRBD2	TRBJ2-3	TGTGCCAGCAGTTACGGGGCGGGAGCGACAGATACGCAGTATTTT	CASSYGAGATDTQYF
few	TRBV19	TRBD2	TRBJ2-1	TGTGCCAGTACCGCGTGGAGAAGCGGGAGTTTTAATGAGCAGTTCTTC	CASTAWRSGSFNEQFF
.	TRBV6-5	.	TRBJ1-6	TGTGCCAGCAGACAGGCGAGCTCCTATAATTCACCCCTCCACTTT	CASRQASSYNSPLHF
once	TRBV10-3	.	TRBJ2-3	TGTGCCATCAAGGTTAGCGACACAGATACGCAGTATTTT	CAIKVSDTDTQYF
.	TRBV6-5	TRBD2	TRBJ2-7	TGTGCCAGCAGGGACCTTAGCGGGAGGGCCTACGAGCAGTACTTC	CASRDLSGRAYEQYF
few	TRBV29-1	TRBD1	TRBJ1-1	TGCAGCGGACAAACAGGGGGAGGGACTGAAGCTTTCTTT	CSGQTGGGTEAFF
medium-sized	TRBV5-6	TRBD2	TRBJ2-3	TGTGCCAGCAGCTGGGGACTAGCGGGGGGGCCTGACGGAGATACGCAGTATTTT	CASSWGLAGGPDGDTQYF
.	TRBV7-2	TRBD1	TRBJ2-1	TGTGCCAGCAGCCGCCCGGCAGGGGGCATAAACAATGAGCAGTTCTTC	CASSRPAGGINNEQFF
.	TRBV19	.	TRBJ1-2	TGTGCCAGAAAATGGGTCGGTGGGGGGAACTATGGCTACACCTTC	CARKWVGGGNYGYTF
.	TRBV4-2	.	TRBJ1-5	TGTGCCAGCAGCCAAGATCAGGGGCGCCGCGATCAGCCCCAGCATTTT	CASSQDQGRRDQPQHF
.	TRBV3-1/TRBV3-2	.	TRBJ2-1	TGTGCCAGCAGCCGCGCGGGGAGTCTCTACAATGAGCAGTTCTTC	CASSRAGSLYNEQFF
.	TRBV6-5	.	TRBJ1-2	TGTGCCAGCAGCCTAGATTATGGCTACACCTTC	CASSLDYGYTF
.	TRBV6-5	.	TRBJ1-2	TGTGCCAGCAGTCCAGGAGGGGGGGCGGTAGGCTACACCTTC	CASSPGGGAVGYTF
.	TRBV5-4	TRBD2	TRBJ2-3	TGTGCCAGCAGCCCTACTAGCGGGGGGGCGGTAGATACGCAGTATTTT	CASSPTSGGAVDTQYF
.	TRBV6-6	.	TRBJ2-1	TGTGCCAGCAGCCCTTACAATGAGCAGTTCTTC	CASSPYNEQFF
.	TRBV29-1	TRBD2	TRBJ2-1	TGCAGCGTGCAGCTAGCGGGAGCCAGTGAGCAGTTCTTC	CSVQLAGASEQFF
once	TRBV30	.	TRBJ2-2	TGTGCCTGGAGTGGGCAGGGCAAAACCGGGGAGCTGTTTTTT	CAWSGQGKTGELFF
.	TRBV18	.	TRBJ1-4	TGTGCCAGCTCACCCTCGTCGAGGGCTGATGAAAAACTGTTTTTT	CASSPSSRADEKLFF
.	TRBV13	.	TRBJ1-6	TGTGCCAGCAGCTTAGGATCCACGCGAAATTCACCCCTCCACTTT	CASSLGSTRNSPLHF
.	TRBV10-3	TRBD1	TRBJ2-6	TGTGCCATCAGGGGGGACAGGACCCCCCCTCACTCTGGGGCCAACGTCCTGACTTTC	CAIRGDRTPPHSGANVLTF
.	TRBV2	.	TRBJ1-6	TGTGCCAGCAGCCCCCAGAAGGGGTCCAATTCACCCCTCCACTTT	CASSPQKGSNSPLHF
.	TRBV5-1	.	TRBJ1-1	TGCGCCAGCAGCACCTCACGGGGGAACACTGAAGCTTTCTTT	CASSTSRGNTEAFF
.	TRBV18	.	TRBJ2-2	TGTGCCAGCTCACCGACGGGACTCCCGATTACCGGGGAGCTGTTTTTT	CASSPTGLPITGELFF
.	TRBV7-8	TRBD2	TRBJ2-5	TGTGCCAGCAGCTTAGGGAGTGGCCTAGCGGGAGAGACCCAGTACTTC	CASSLGSGLAGETQYF
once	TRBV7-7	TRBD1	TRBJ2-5	TGTGCTAGCAGCTCGCGGGGACAGGGACGAGAGACCCAGTACTTC	CASSSRGQGRETQYF
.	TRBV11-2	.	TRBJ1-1	TGTGCCAGCGGAGGGATTTCCACTGAAGCTTTCTTT	CASGGISTEAFF
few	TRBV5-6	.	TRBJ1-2	TGTGCCAGCAGCTTGGGGAGCCATTATGGCTACACCTTC	CASSLGSHYGYTF
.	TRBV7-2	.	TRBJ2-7	TGTGCCAGCAGCTTACGGGGGACAGTCTCCGCCGAGCAGTACTTC	CASSLRGTVSAEQYF
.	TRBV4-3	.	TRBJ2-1	TGCGCCAGCAGCCAAGACGATGTAACGGGTCGGGAGCAGTTCTTC	CASSQDDVTGREQFF
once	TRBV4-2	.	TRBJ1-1	TGTGCCAGCAGCCGCCGCTGGGAGGGTCGCACTGAAGCTTTCTTT	CASSRRWEGRTEAFF
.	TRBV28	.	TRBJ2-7	TGTGCCAGCAGCCCAGGGGGGTTCTACGAGCAGTACTTC	CASSPGGFYEQYF
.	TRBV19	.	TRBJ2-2	TGTGCCAGTGGCCGCAGGGGGAACACCGGGGAGCTGTTTTTT	CASGRRGNTGELFF